Following are 18 T cell receptor beta chains from one sample sequenced in a study of T cell clonality in common variable immunodeficiency. The table came from immunoSEQ multiplex PCR; TCRdb's copy has only in-frame clones and leaves some out. Altogether 60,000 to 75,000 clones were found in the sample, and no singletons occur. Material for sequencing was peripheral blood mononuclear cells. Every receptor here comes from a person aged 18-70 years in good health.

The table lists this clone with many counts. The read terminates 3 residues ahead of where the CDR3 ends, so the germline J gene completes it. The gene calls are TRBV28 and TRBJ1-5; D is unclear. V was cut by 2 bases and J by 3 bases, with 8 bases left in between. This CDR3 spans 14 amino acids. The germline V gene encodes CDR1 MDHEN and CDR2 SYDVKM. CDR3 protein: CASSLGGFNQPQHF. The sequenced part of the CDR3 DNA is TGTGCCAGCAGTTTAGGCGGATTCAATCAGCCC.

This clone was observed at least ten times. The junction departs from the called germline gene at one end, perhaps through a read error. The CDR3 is cut off 3 residues early in the read; its end comes from the germline J gene. V and J are TRBV4-2 and TRBJ2-5; TRBD2 aligns across 8 bases. The CDR3 has 15 amino acids. Germline V lookup: CDR1 LGHNA, CDR2 YNFKEQ. CDR3 DNA (partial): TGCGCCAGCAGCCCAAGCGGGGGCAAGCAAGAGACC. This gives the protein CASSPSGGKQET. The whole CDR3 region reads CASSPSGGKQETQYF.

There are many counts of this clone. Read data end 3 residues before the CDR3 end; the end is taken from the germline J gene. The gene calls are TRBV12-3 or TRBV12-4 and TRBJ2-6; the D gene is possibly TRBD1 (5 bases). The CDR3 consists of 19 residues. The V gene lost 2 bases and the J gene lost 4 bases, with 21 bases spanning the gap. CDR3 bases read: TGTGCCAGCAGTTTAAATATGGGCATGTTGGGGCGCGGGGCCAACGTC. It encodes CASSLNMGMLGRGANV. The whole CDR3 reads CASSLNMGMLGRGANVLTF.

This clone was counted many times. Read data end 3 residues before the CDR3 end; the end is taken from the germline J gene. J is TRBJ2-4 and V is TRBV5-5, with 11 bases aligning to TRBD2. Germline V gene sequence: CDR1 SGHKS, CDR2 YYEKEE (reference sequence). CDR3 length: 14 residues. The chain's CDR3 is CASSSGLAESLQYF. CDR3 bases read: TGTGCCAGCAGCTCGGGACTAGCGGAGTCCCTT.

This clone showed up many times. The CDR3 extends 3 residues past the end of the read, so its final part is completed from the germline J gene. J is TRBJ2-5 and V is TRBV20-1; a possible D gene is TRBD2 (6 bases). CDR3 size: 15 residues. The germline V gene has CDR1 DFQATT and CDR2 SNEGSKA (reference sequence). The V and J ends lost 3 bases and 4 bases respectively, with 18 bases between them. Incomplete CDR3 DNA: TGCAGTGCTAGTTTGCAGCGGGCAGGTTCAGAGACC. It translates to CSASLQRAGSET. The entire CDR3 protein is CSASLQRAGSETQYF.

This clone has at least ten counts. The junction shows a germline mismatch at one end, possibly a read error. The DNA ends 3 residues before the CDR3 does, and the rest of the CDR3 is filled in from the germline J gene. The chain carries TRBV4-2 and TRBJ2-3; D perhaps matches TRBD2 (6 bases). CDR3 length: 16 amino acids. Germline V gives CDR1 LGHNA, CDR2 YNFKEQ. The CDR3 here is CASSPGGAGLTDTQYF. Incomplete CDR3 DNA: TGCGCCAGCAGCCCTGGAGGAGCGGGCCTCACAGATACG.

Many counts were recorded for this clone. The read halts 3 residues ahead of the CDR3 end, with the missing end drawn from the germline J gene. The rearrangement uses TRBV7-9 and TRBJ2-2; 7 nucleotides line up with TRBD1. Germline CDR1 is SEHNR and CDR2 is FQNEAQ (reference sequence). V lost 1 base, J lost 3 bases, and 2 bases stayed unmatched. The CDR3 length is 15 residues. This CDR3 reads CASSLGDRDTGELFF. The sequenced CDR3 bases are TGTGCCAGCAGCTTAGGAGACAGGGACACCGGGGAG.

This clone came up many times. The read ends 3 residues shy of where the CDR3 ends; the end is completed using the germline J gene. The chain couples TRBV20-1 to TRBJ2-1; D gene unclear. The V gene's germline CDR1 is DFQATT and CDR2 SNEGSKA (reference sequence). This CDR3 comprises 12 residues. V was clipped by 1 base and J by 9 bases, with 10 bases between them. The CDR3 is CSARAVFREQFF. The part of the CDR3 DNA that was read is TGCAGTGCTAGAGCGGTATTTCGTGAG.

This clone was recorded at least ten times. The CDR3 is cut off 3 residues early in the read; its end comes from the germline J gene. The chain links TRBV18 to TRBJ2-5; 11 nucleotides match TRBD1. The germline gives CDR1 KGHSH, CDR2 LQKENI. Losses at the gene ends were 2 bases for V and 4 bases for J; bases not matched to a gene: 6. CDR3 length equals 16 residues. The CDR3: CASSPLGQGARETQYF. The DNA read from the CDR3 is TGTGCCAGCTCACCATTAGGACAGGGGGCGAGAGAGACC.

This clone came up many times. The read gets to within 3 residues of the CDR3 end, and the germline J gene fills in the rest. Other nucleotide sequences from this sample produce the same CDR3. The chain recombines TRBV14 with TRBJ2-7, with a possible D match to TRBD1 (5 bases). The germline V gene encodes CDR1 SGHDN and CDR2 FVKESK. V was shortened by 4 bases and J by 4 bases, with 17 bases between the two germline ends. The CDR3 loop spans 15 amino acids. CDR3 bases read: TGTGCCAGCAGCCCATACAGGATTGGGGTGTACGAG. The encoded protein is CASSPYRIGVYE. The full CDR3 is CASSPYRIGVYEQYF.

This clone showed up many times. Read coverage stops 3 residues before the CDR3 terminus; the germline J gene supplies the remainder. V usage is TRBV30 and J usage is TRBJ2-3; D is unresolved. Trimming shortened V by 2 bases and J by 3 bases, and 6 bases separated the two germline ends. CDR3 length equals 12 residues. Germline loops: CDR1 GTSNPN, CDR2 SVGIG (reference sequence). The CDR3 is CAWSPRTDTQYF. The CDR3 DNA, read in part, is TGTGCCTGGAGTCCCAGAACAGATACG.

This clone showed up many times. The read ends 3 residues early relative to the CDR3; the germline J gene fills the gap. The chain uses TRBV2 and TRBJ2-7, with 7 bases aligning to TRBD1. The V gene end was trimmed by 5 bases and the J gene end by 2 bases; junction bases not matched to a gene: 9. This CDR3 comprises 15 residues. The germline V gene has CDR1 SNHLY and CDR2 FYNNEI. CDR3: CASSPRQGSTYEQYF. The sequenced part of the CDR3 DNA is TGTGCCAGCAGTCCCCGACAGGGAAGTACCTACGAG.

This clone occurred many times. Coverage ceases 3 residues before the CDR3 finishes, and the germline J gene fills in the end. V and J are TRBV19 and TRBJ1-2, with D maybe TRBD1 (5 bases). The V gene's germline CDR1 is LNHDA and CDR2 SQIVND (reference sequence). The CDR3 spans 13 residues. Trimming shortened V by 8 bases and J by 1 base, and 11 bases separated the two germline ends. The CDR3 reads CASARGVNYGYTF. Incomplete CDR3 DNA: TGTGCCAGTGCCCGGGGGGTTAACTATGGC.

At least ten counts were recorded for this clone. The CDR3 is cut off 3 residues early in the read; its end comes from the germline J gene. The chain carries TRBV10-1 and TRBJ2-3, with D possibly being TRBD2 (6 bases). Germline loops: CDR1 WNHNN, CDR2 SYGVQD (reference sequence). V was trimmed by 3 bases and J by 1 base, leaving 14 bases between them. CDR3 length: 16 residues. The CDR3 here is CASSDGRASGTDTQYF. The sequenced CDR3 bases are TGCGCCAGCAGTGACGGTAGGGCTAGCGGCACAGATACG.

This clone was counted many times. The sequenced fragment ends 3 residues before the CDR3 boundary, so the rest is inferred from the germline J gene. The rearrangement links TRBV7-2 to TRBJ1-6; a weak D match, TRBD1 (5 bases). This CDR3 has 14 residues. Deletions cut 2 bases from V and 6 bases from J, with 8 bases between. The germline gives CDR1 SGHTA, CDR2 FQGNSA. The sequenced part of the CDR3 DNA is TGTGCCAGCAGCTTACAGGGCGGTAATTCACCC. Amino acids: CASSLQGGNSP. In full, the CDR3 reads CASSLQGGNSPLHF.

Many counts were recorded for this clone. The read falls 3 residues short of the CDR3 end, and the missing part is taken from the germline J gene. The rearrangement uses TRBV6-4 and TRBJ2-7; D is perhaps TRBD1 (6 bases). Germline V gene lookup returns CDR1 MRHNA and CDR2 SNTAGT. Between the trimmed V and J ends, which lost 3 bases and 3 bases, there was a span of 15 bases. CDR3 length equals 15 residues. CDR3: CASSDTGTLFYEQYF. CDR3 DNA (partial): TGTGCCAGCAGTGATACCGGGACACTATTCTACGAG.

This clone was recorded at least ten times. The covered CDR3 bases are TGTGCCAGCTCAGCGGACAGGCCCAATGAG. Its protein product is CASSADRPNE. The complete CDR3 reads CASSADRPNEQFF. The rearrangement links TRBV18 to TRBJ2-1; 7 nucleotides match TRBD1. The CDR3 end is not reached by the read, which stops 3 residues before it; the germline J gene fills it in. This CDR3 is 13 amino acids long. In germline, CDR1 is KGHSH, CDR2 LQKENI. After removal of 5 bases from V and 6 bases from J, the junction contained 4 bases not matched to a gene. Full variable domain (missing parts from reference TRBV18 and TRBJ2-1): NAGVMQNPRHLVRRRGQEARLRCSPMKGHSHVYWYRQLPEEGLKFMVYLQKENIIDESGMPKERFSAEFPKEGPSILRIQQVVRGDSAAYFCASSADRPNEQFFGPGTRLTVL.

This clone was observed at least ten times. The read terminates 3 residues ahead of where the CDR3 ends, so the germline J gene completes it. In the same sample, other DNA sequences code for this CDR3. The V and J genes are TRBV18 and TRBJ2-7, with TRBD1 matching 8 bases. This CDR3 contains 15 residues. V was pared by 4 bases and J by 2 bases, with 7 bases of the junction left unmatched. Germline-derived CDR1 and CDR2 are KGHSH and LQKENI. CDR3 DNA, as far as it was read: TGTGCCAGCTCACTCCTCGGGACAGGAACCTACGAG. Translating it yields CASSLLGTGTYE. The whole CDR3 protein reads CASSLLGTGTYEQYF.